These 27 T cell receptor beta chains originate from one sample sequenced in a study of blood T cell repertoires in COVID-19. Generated by immunoSEQ multiplex PCR, the TCRdb table keeps only in-frame clones and is missing some. Seen here are fewer than 400,000 clones, around 85% observed once, and the top ten hold approximately 3.7%. The sample comprised peripheral blood. All receptors derive from a woman aged 18 to 35 with acute or convalescent COVID-19.

The chain couples TRBV3-1 (or the pseudogene TRBV3-2) to TRBJ1-3; D is unresolved. Per germline, CDR1 LGHDT and CDR2 YNNKEL (reference sequence). The CDR3 has 15 amino acids. Trimming took 4 bases from V and 0 from J, leaving 10 bases between them. As DNA, the CDR3 is TGTGCCAGCAGCCTCCGGGGAGCCTCTGGAAACACCATATATTTT. It yields the protein CASSLRGASGNTIYF.

V and J are TRBV5-8 and TRBJ2-5, with TRBD2 matching 7 bases. Germline assignment: CDR1 SGHTS and CDR2 YDEGEE. The CDR3 runs to 14 residues. J gave up 2 bases and V 2 bases, and 3 bases lay outside the gene matches. CDR3 in amino acids: CASSFYGGQETQYF. CDR3 nucleotides: TGTGCCAGCAGCTTTTACGGGGGGCAAGAGACCCAGTACTTC.

In regard to this clone: Relative to the germline gene, one junction end is altered; a read error may explain this. The chain joins TRBV11-3 to TRBJ2-7; 9 bases match TRBD2. This CDR3 region has 15 residues. The germline V gene encodes CDR1 SGHNT and CDR2 YENEEA. This CDR3 is CASSLAGVRSYEQYF. Written as DNA, the CDR3 is TGTGCCAGCAGTTTAGCGGGAGTGAGGTCCTACGAGCAGTACTTC.

CDR3 DNA: TGTGCCAGCAGCCCGACTAGTACCAATGAGCAGTTCTTC. It is translated as CASSPTSTNEQFF. This chain uses TRBV5-6 with TRBJ2-1; maybe TRBD2 (6 bases). Germline loops: CDR1 SGHDT, CDR2 YYEEEE. V was shortened by 4 bases and J by 6 bases, with 11 bases between the two germline ends. CDR3 length equals 13 residues.

Notes on this clone: The identical CDR3 is also encoded by other nucleotide sequences in the sample. This rearrangement joins TRBV18 to TRBJ2-1; 11 bases fit TRBD1. V lost 6 bases and J lost 4; bases outside the gene matches: 5. The length of the CDR3 is 15 residues. The germline V gene encodes CDR1 KGHSH and CDR2 LQKENI. CDR3 in amino acids: CASSQGQGAYNEQFF. DNA for the CDR3: TGTGCCAGCTCCCAAGGACAGGGGGCATACAATGAGCAGTTCTTC.

The J gene is TRBJ2-1, the V gene TRBV5-4, with D hard to call. This CDR3 contains 13 residues. Deletions cut 4 bases from V and 5 bases from J, with 10 bases between. Per germline, CDR1 SGHNT and CDR2 YYREEE (reference sequence). The CDR3 coding sequence is TGTGCCAGCAGCATGGGTCAGGACAATGAGCAGTTCTTC. It translates to CASSMGQDNEQFF.

CDR3 residues: CASTGLSGDTGELFF. CDR3 sequence (DNA): TGTGCCAGCACAGGGTTATCTGGGGACACCGGGGAGCTGTTTTTT. The J gene is TRBJ2-2, the V gene TRBV2, with D possibly matching TRBD1 (5 bases). CDR3 length: 15 residues. The V gene lost 7 bases and the J gene lost 3 bases, with 15 bases spanning the gap. Per the germline V gene, CDR1 is SNHLY and CDR2 is FYNNEI. Based on the CDR3 plus reference TRBV2 and TRBJ2-2, the full variable domain is EPEVTQTPSHQVTQMGQEVILRCVPISNHLYFYWYRQILGQKVEFLVSFYNNEISEKSEIFDDQFSVERPDGSNFTLKIRSTKLEDSAMYFCASTGLSGDTGELFFGEGSRLTVL.

The gene calls are TRBV5-4 and TRBJ2-3, with TRBD2 identical over 8 bases. The CDR3 sequence is 17 residues long. V shed 2 bases, J shed 2 bases, and the junction held 10 bases outside the gene matches. Germline CDR1 SGHNT, CDR2 YYREEE (reference sequence). DNA of the CDR3: TGTGCCAGCAGCTTAAGCGGGAGTCTGGATGTCACAGATACGCAGTATTTT. It specifies CASSLSGSLDVTDTQYF.

The J gene is TRBJ1-1, the V gene TRBV2, with D maybe TRBD1 (6 bases). The germline V gene has CDR1 SNHLY and CDR2 FYNNEI. The CDR3 extends over 14 amino acids. V was shortened by 11 bases and J by 3 bases, with 19 bases between the two germline ends. The CDR3, as DNA: TGTGCCGGGACATATGGAGTCCGGGACACTGAAGCTTTCTTT. Translation: CAGTYGVRDTEAFF. The whole variable domain, filled in from reference TRBV2 and TRBJ1-1, reads EPEVTQTPSHQVTQMGQEVILRCVPISNHLYFYWYRQILGQKVEFLVSFYNNEISEKSEIFDDQFSVERPDGSNFTLKIRSTKLEDSAMYFCAGTYGVRDTEAFFGQGTRLTVV.

The V and J genes are TRBV2 and TRBJ2-1; 9 positions match TRBD2. The CDR3 sequence is 14 residues long. The germline gives CDR1 SNHLY, CDR2 FYNNEI. J gave up 5 bases and V 7 bases, and 6 bases lay outside the gene matches. The CDR3 coding sequence is TGTGCCAGCATTCGGGCTAGCGGGAACAATGAGCAGTTCTTC. Protein: CASIRASGNNEQFF. Full variable domain (missing parts from reference TRBV2 and TRBJ2-1): EPEVTQTPSHQVTQMGQEVILRCVPISNHLYFYWYRQILGQKVEFLVSFYNNEISEKSEIFDDQFSVERPDGSNFTLKIRSTKLEDSAMYFCASIRASGNNEQFFGPGTRLTVL.

V gene TRBV10-3 combines with J gene TRBJ1-1, with TRBD1 as a possible D gene (6 bases). V was cut by 0 bases and J by 5 bases, with 19 bases left in between. Germline V gene sequence: CDR1 ENHRY, CDR2 SYGVKD. There are 17 residues in the CDR3. CDR3 sequence (DNA): TGTGCCATCAGTGAGTCGGGTAGTTTAGGCAGGGGAACTGAAGCTTTCTTT. Amino acids: CAISESGSLGRGTEAFF.

This sequence joins TRBV19 and TRBJ1-2; 8 nucleotides line up with TRBD1. From germline, CDR1 is LNHDA and CDR2 SQIVND (reference sequence). V lost 2 bases and J lost 4; bases outside the gene matches: 6. This CDR3 comprises 15 residues. The CDR3 coding sequence is TGTGCCAGTAGTATATTACCAGGGGGCACCTATGGCTACACCTTC. Protein sequence: CASSILPGGTYGYTF. Together with reference TRBV19 and TRBJ1-2, the CDR3 gives the full variable domain: DGGITQSPKYLFRKEGQNVTLSCEQNLNHDAMYWYRQDPGQGLRLIYYSQIVNDFQKGDIAEGYSVSREKKESFPLTVTSAQKNPTAFYLCASSILPGGTYGYTFGSGTRLTVV.

The chain employs TRBV6-6 and TRBJ2-1; 11 bases line up with TRBD2. The CDR3 spans 16 residues. Germline trimming cut 5 bases from V and 8 bases from J; bases unmatched to any gene: 11. Per germline, CDR1 MNHNY and CDR2 SVGAGI (reference sequence). The CDR3 nucleotides are TGTGCCAGCAGTCGTTCTAGCGGGGGGCGGCCTCATGAGCAGTTCTTC. Its translation is CASSRSSGGRPHEQFF.

The chain recombines TRBV6-4 with TRBJ2-2; TRBD2 matches at 14 bases. J lost 8 bases, V lost 5 bases, and 10 bases had no gene match. This CDR3 region has 17 residues. Germline assignment: CDR1 MRHNA and CDR2 SNTAGT. The CDR3 sequence is CASSSFGTSGSAGELFF. CDR3 DNA: TGTGCCAGCAGTTCCTTCGGGACTAGCGGGAGTGCTGGGGAGCTGTTTTTT.

V is TRBV27 and J is TRBJ1-2; TRBD1 matches 10 bases. Germline trimming cut 5 bases from V and 8 bases from J; bases unmatched to any gene: 8. CDR1 and CDR2 from the germline V gene are MNHEY and SMNVEV (reference sequence). The CDR3 has 14 residues. The CDR3 sequence is CASSRRQGALGYTF. For the CDR3, the DNA is TGTGCCAGCAGTCGACGACAGGGGGCATTGGGCTACACCTTC.

This clone was counted once. The chain uses TRBV10-1 and TRBJ2-7; D is undetermined. This CDR3 region has 13 residues. The ends were cut back, 2 bases at V and 3 bases at J, with 8 bases in the middle. The germline V gene encodes CDR1 WNHNN and CDR2 SYGVQD (reference sequence). CDR3: CASSEMGDYEQYF. The CDR3 DNA follows: TGCGCCAGCAGTGAGATGGGCGACTACGAGCAGTACTTC.

The chain links TRBV7-9 to TRBJ1-4; perhaps TRBD1 as D (6 bases). The CDR3 contains 16 residues. Deletions cut 5 bases from V and 8 bases from J, with 21 bases between. Germline V gene sequence: CDR1 SEHNR, CDR2 FQNEAQ (reference sequence). CDR3 DNA: TGTGCCAGCAGCGCGACGACTGGCCGAGGGGGAGAAAAACTGTTTTTT. Translating it yields CASSATTGRGGEKLFF. The full variable domain, rest sourced from reference TRBV7-9 and TRBJ1-4, is DTGVSQNPRHKITKRGQNVTFRCDPISEHNRLYWYRQTLGQGPEFLTYFQNEAQLEKSRLLSDRFSAERPKGSFSTLEIQRTEQGDSAMYLCASSATTGRGGEKLFFGSGTQLSVL.

This clone was detected many times. This rearrangement joins TRBV25-1 to TRBJ1-2, with 9 bases matching TRBD1. Germline assignment: CDR1 MGHDK and CDR2 SYGVNS. The CDR3 length is 14 residues. Trimming took 4 bases from V and 4 from J; bases not matched to a gene: 4. The CDR3: CASSGRTGVYGYTF. The CDR3 DNA is TGTGCCAGCAGTGGCCGGACAGGGGTCTATGGCTACACCTTC.

This chain connects TRBV27 to TRBJ1-5; TRBD1 matches at 9 bases. The trim removed 6 bases at V and 6 bases at J, leaving 9 bases unmatched. Per the germline V gene, CDR1 is MNHEY and CDR2 is SMNVEV (reference sequence). The CDR3 contains 15 residues. CDR3 loop: CASRAGQGIVQPQHF. CDR3 DNA sequence: TGTGCCAGCAGGGCCGGACAGGGGATTGTTCAGCCCCAGCATTTT.

This clone has a single count. The chain recombines TRBV25-1 with TRBJ2-1, with D maybe TRBD1 (6 bases). Trimming shortened V by 7 bases and J by 7 bases, and 11 bases separated the two germline ends. CDR3 size: 12 residues. Looked up from germline, CDR1 is MGHDK and CDR2 is SYGVNS. CDR3 loop: CASNNQGNEQFF. Here the CDR3 DNA reads TGTGCCAGCAACAATCAGGGGAATGAGCAGTTCTTC.

The CDR3 nucleotides are TGTGCCAGCAGCCTCCTGGGACAGATCTACGAGCAGTACTTC. As protein: CASSLLGQIYEQYF. The chain joins TRBV14 to TRBJ2-7, with 7 bases identical to TRBD1. The trim removed 4 bases at V and 3 bases at J, leaving 6 bases unmatched. This CDR3 comprises 14 residues. Germline V gene sequence: CDR1 SGHDN, CDR2 FVKESK.

This chain joins TRBV13 and TRBJ1-1, with 9 bases lining up with TRBD1. The V segment lost 5 bases and the J segment 6 bases; nucleotides outside the gene matches: 13. Germline CDR1 PRHDT, CDR2 FYEKMQ (reference sequence). CDR3 size: 16 residues. As DNA, the CDR3 is TGTGCCAGCAGCCCGGAGGGACAGGGAAGGGGGCCTGAAGCTTTCTTT. Residues: CASSPEGQGRGPEAFF.

The chain links TRBV6-2 or TRBV6-3 to TRBJ1-3; tentatively, D is TRBD1 (6 bases). The germline gives CDR1 MNHEY, CDR2 SVGEGT. This CDR3 contains 15 residues. The V end was cut by 5 bases, the J end by 2 bases, with 13 bases between. The CDR3 protein is CASSPTAGAGNTIYF. The CDR3 DNA follows: TGTGCCAGCAGTCCAACGGCAGGGGCTGGAAACACCATATATTTT.

The chain has TRBV28 and TRBJ1-5, with 12 bases lining up with TRBD1. Germline CDR1 is MDHEN and CDR2 is SYDVKM. J was trimmed by 5 bases and V by 8 bases; bases with no gene match: 7. This CDR3 has 15 residues. The CDR3 here is CASGGTGGYDQPQHF. As DNA, the CDR3 is TGTGCCAGCGGAGGGACAGGGGGCTACGATCAGCCCCAGCATTTT.

This chain links TRBV28 with TRBJ2-7; 7 bases are a match to TRBD2. Germline CDR1 reads MDHEN; CDR2 reads SYDVKM. V was pared by 5 bases and J by 3 bases, with 10 bases of the junction left unmatched. The CDR3 runs to 15 residues. The CDR3 bases are TGTGCCAGCAGTCAGACTAGCTCAGGTGTCTACGAGCAGTACTTC. It translates to CASSQTSSGVYEQYF.

The chain links TRBV28 to TRBJ1-6, with unresolved D. Trimming took 2 bases from V and 5 from J, leaving 4 bases between them. The length of the CDR3 is 13 residues. Germline V gene data show CDR1 as MDHEN and CDR2 as SYDVKM. CDR3 region: CASSLQDNSPLHF. CDR3 bases: TGTGCCAGCAGTTTACAGGATAATTCACCCCTCCACTTT. Using reference TRBV28 and TRBJ1-6 for the parts outside the CDR3, the full variable domain is DVKVTQSSRYLVKRTGEKVFLECVQDMDHENMFWYRQDPGLGLRLIYFSYDVKMKEKGDIPEGYSVSREKKERFSLILESASTNQTSMYLCASSLQDNSPLHFGNGTRLTVT.

The CDR3: CASRALGADTQYF. In DNA, the CDR3 is TGTGCCAGCCGGGCCCTAGGGGCAGATACGCAGTATTTT. J is TRBJ2-3 and V is TRBV6-5; D is perhaps TRBD1 (5 bases). The CDR3 spans 13 residues. Trimming removed 8 bases at V and 4 bases at J, with 13 bases between. Germline V gene sequence: CDR1 MNHEY, CDR2 SVGAGI.